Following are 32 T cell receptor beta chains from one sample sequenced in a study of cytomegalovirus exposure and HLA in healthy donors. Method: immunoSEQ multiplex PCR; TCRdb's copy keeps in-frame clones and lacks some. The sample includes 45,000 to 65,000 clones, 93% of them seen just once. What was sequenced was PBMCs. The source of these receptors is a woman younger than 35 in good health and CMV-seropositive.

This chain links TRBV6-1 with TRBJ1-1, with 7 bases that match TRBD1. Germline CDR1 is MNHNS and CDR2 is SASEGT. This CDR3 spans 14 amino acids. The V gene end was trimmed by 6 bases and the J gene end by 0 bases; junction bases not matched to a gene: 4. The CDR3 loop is CASRDRAMNTEAFF. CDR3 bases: TGTGCCAGCAGAGACAGGGCCATGAACACTGAAGCTTTCTTT.

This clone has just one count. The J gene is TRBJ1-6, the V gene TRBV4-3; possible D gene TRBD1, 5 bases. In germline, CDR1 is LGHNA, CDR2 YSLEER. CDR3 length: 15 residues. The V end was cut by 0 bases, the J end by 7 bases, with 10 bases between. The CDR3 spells CASSQDPQGNSPLHF. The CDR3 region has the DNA TGCGCCAGCAGCCAAGATCCCCAGGGAAATTCACCCCTCCACTTT.

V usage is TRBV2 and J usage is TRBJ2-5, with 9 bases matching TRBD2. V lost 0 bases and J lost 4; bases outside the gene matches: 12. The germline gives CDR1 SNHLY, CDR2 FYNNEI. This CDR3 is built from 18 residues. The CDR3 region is CASSEAGFLRGGPETQYF. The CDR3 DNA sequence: TGTGCCAGCAGTGAAGCGGGTTTTCTGCGGGGGGGCCCAGAGACCCAGTACTTC.

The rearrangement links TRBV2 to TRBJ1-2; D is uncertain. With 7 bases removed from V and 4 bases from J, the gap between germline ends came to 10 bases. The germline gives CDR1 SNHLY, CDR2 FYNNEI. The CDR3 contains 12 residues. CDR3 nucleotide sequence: TGTGCCAGCATCGGGGTGTTCTATGGCTACACCTTC. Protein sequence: CASIGVFYGYTF. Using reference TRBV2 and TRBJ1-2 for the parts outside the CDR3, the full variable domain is EPEVTQTPSHQVTQMGQEVILRCVPISNHLYFYWYRQILGQKVEFLVSFYNNEISEKSEIFDDQFSVERPDGSNFTLKIRSTKLEDSAMYFCASIGVFYGYTFGSGTRLTVV.

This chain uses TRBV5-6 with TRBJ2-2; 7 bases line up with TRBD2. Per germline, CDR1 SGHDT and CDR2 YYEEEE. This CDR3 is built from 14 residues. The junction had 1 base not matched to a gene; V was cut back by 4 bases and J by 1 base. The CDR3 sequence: CASSPGGNTGELFF. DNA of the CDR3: TGTGCCAGCAGCCCGGGAGGGAACACCGGGGAGCTGTTTTTT.

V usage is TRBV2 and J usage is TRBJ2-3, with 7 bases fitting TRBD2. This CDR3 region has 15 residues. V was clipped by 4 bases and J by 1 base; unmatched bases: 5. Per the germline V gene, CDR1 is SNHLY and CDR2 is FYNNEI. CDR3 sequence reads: CASSVGAGGTDTQYF. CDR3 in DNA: TGTGCCAGCAGTGTCGGGGCGGGGGGCACAGATACGCAGTATTTT.

CDR3 nucleotides: TGCGCCAGCAGGTCCCGGGAGAACACTGAAGCTTTCTTT. Encoded protein: CASRSRENTEAFF. The rearrangement uses TRBV10-2 and TRBJ1-1; D unclear. The CDR3 consists of 13 residues. The germline V and J ends were trimmed by 6 bases and 1 base, with 9 bases remaining between them. The germline CDR1 and CDR2 sequences are WSHSY and SAAADI.

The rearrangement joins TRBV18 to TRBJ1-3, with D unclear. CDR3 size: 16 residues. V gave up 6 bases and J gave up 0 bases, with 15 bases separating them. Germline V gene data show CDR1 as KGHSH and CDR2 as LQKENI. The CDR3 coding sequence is TGTGCCAGCTCCGGTGTGAGGGAACTCTCTGGAAACACCATATATTTT. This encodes CASSGVRELSGNTIYF.

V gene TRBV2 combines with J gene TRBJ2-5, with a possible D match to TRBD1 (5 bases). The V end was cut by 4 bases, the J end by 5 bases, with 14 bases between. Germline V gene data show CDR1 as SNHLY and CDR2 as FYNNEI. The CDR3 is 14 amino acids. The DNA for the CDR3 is TGTGCCAGCAGTGGACTGGAAGGGGTTGAGACCCAGTACTTC. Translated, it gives CASSGLEGVETQYF.

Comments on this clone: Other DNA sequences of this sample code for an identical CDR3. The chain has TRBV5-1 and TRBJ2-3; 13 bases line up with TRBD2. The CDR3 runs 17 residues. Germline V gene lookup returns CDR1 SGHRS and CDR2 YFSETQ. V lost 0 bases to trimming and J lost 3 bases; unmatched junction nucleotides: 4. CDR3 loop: CASSLETSGGPTDTQYF. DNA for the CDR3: TGCGCCAGCAGCTTGGAGACTAGCGGGGGGCCAACAGATACGCAGTATTTT. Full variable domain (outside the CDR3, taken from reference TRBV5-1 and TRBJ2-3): KAGVTQTPRYLIKTRGQQVTLSCSPISGHRSVSWYQQTPGQGLQFLFEYFSETQRNKGNFPGRFSGRQFSNSRSEMNVSTLELGDSALYLCASSLETSGGPTDTQYFGPGTRLTVL.

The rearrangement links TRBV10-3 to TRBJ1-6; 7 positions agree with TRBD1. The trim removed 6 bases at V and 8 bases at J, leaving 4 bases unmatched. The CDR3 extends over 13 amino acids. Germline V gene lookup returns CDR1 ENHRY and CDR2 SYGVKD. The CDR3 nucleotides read TGTGCCATCAGGGGACAGAGGGATTCACCCCTCCACTTT. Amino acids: CAIRGQRDSPLHF.

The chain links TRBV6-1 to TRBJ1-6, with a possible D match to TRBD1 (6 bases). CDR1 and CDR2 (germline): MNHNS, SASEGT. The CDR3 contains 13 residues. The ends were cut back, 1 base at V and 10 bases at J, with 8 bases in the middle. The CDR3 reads CASSEEQGSPLHF. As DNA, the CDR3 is TGTGCCAGCAGTGAAGAACAGGGCTCACCCCTCCACTTT.

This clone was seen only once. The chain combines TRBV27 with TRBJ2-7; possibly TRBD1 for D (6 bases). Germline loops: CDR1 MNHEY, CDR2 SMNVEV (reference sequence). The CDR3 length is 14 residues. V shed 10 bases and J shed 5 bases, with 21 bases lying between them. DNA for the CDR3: TGTGCCATCAAACAGGGTGGCTTCGCTCACGAGCAGTACTTC. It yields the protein CAIKQGGFAHEQYF.

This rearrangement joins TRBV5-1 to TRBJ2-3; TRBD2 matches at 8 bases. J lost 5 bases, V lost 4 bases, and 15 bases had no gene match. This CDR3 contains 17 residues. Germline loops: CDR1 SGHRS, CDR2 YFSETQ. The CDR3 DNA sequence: TGCGCCAGCAGCGGTCGACTAAGCGGGGGCCGGGGAGATACGCAGTATTTT. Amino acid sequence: CASSGRLSGGRGDTQYF. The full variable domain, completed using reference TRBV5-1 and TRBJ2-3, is KAGVTQTPRYLIKTRGQQVTLSCSPISGHRSVSWYQQTPGQGLQFLFEYFSETQRNKGNFPGRFSGRQFSNSRSEMNVSTLELGDSALYLCASSGRLSGGRGDTQYFGPGTRLTVL.

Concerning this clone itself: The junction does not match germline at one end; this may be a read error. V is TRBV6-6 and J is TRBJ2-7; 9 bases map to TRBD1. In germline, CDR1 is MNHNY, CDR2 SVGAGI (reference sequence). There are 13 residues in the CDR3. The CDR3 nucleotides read TGTGCCAGCAGTTCTCCGACCGGGACAGGGTTTTTCTTC. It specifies CASSSPTGTGFFF.

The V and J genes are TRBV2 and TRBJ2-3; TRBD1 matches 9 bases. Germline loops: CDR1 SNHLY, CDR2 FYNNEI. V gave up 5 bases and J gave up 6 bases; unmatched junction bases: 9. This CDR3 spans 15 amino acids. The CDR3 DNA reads TGTGCCAGCAGTTCAACAGGGGGCCCGAGGGATACGCAGTATTTT. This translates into CASSSTGGPRDTQYF.

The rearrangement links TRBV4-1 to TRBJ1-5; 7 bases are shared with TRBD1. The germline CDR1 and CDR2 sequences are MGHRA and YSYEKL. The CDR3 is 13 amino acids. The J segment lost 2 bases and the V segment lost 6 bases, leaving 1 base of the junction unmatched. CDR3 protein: CASSDRGNQPQHF. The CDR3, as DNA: TGCGCCAGCAGTGACAGGGGCAATCAGCCCCAGCATTTT.

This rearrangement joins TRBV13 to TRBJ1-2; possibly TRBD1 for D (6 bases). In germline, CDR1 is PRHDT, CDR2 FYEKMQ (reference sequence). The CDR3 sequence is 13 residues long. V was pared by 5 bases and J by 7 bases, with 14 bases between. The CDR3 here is CASSQRGGGGYTF. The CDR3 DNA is TGTGCCAGCAGCCAAAGGGGAGGGGGTGGCTACACCTTC.

The CDR3: CASRPTGTRIGYTF. In DNA, the CDR3 is TGTGCCAGCAGGCCCACCGGGACAAGAATTGGCTACACCTTC. V and J are TRBV6-6 and TRBJ1-2; D perhaps matches TRBD1 (6 bases). Germline CDR1 and CDR2: MNHNY and SVGAGI (reference sequence). Trimming took 6 bases from V and 7 from J, leaving 18 bases between them. The CDR3 loop spans 14 amino acids.

Here the CDR3 reads CASSYQTDYGYTF. The CDR3 DNA reads as TGTGCCAGCAGTTACCAGACAGACTATGGCTACACCTTC. This chain connects TRBV6-5 to TRBJ1-2, with a weak D call TRBD1 (5 bases). The CDR3 loop spans 13 amino acids. V was clipped by 2 bases and J by 3 bases, with 7 bases between them. Germline values: CDR1 MNHEY, CDR2 SVGAGI.

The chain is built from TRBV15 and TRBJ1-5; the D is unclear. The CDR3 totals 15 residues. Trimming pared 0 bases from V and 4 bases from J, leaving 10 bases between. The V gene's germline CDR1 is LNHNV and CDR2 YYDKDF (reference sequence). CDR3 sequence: CATSRDRSPNQPQHF. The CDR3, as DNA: TGTGCCACCAGCAGAGATCGGTCCCCGAATCAGCCCCAGCATTTT.

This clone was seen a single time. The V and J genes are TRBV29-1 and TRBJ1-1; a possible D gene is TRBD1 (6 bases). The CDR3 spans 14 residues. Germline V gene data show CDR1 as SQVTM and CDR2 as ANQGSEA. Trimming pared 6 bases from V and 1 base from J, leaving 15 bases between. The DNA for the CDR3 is TGCAGCGTGGCGAGGGGGACATCGAACACTGAAGCTTTCTTT. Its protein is CSVARGTSNTEAFF.

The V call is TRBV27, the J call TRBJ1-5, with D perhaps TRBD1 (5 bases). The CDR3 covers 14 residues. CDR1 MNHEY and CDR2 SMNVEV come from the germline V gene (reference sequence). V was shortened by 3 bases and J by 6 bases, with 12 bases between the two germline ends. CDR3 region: CASSLGAGGQPQHF. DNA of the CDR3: TGTGCCAGCAGTTTGGGTGCGGGGGGTCAGCCCCAGCATTTT.

In DNA form, the CDR3 reads TGTGCCAGCAGACCTCCGCGGACAGGGACCGGGGAGCTGTTTTTT. Translation gives CASRPPRTGTGELFF. The V gene is TRBV11-2, the J gene TRBJ2-2, with 8 bases fitting TRBD1. The CDR3 runs to 15 residues. The V gene's germline CDR1 is SGHAT and CDR2 FQNNGV. Trimming took 6 bases from V and 5 from J; bases not matched to a gene: 8.

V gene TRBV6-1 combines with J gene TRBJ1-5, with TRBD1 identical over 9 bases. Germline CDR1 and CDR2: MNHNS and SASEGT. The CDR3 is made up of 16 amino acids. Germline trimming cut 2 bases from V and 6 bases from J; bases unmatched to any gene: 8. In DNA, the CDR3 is TGTGCCAGCAGTGAAAAGATGACAGGGGGGGTTCAGCCCCAGCATTTT. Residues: CASSEKMTGGVQPQHF.

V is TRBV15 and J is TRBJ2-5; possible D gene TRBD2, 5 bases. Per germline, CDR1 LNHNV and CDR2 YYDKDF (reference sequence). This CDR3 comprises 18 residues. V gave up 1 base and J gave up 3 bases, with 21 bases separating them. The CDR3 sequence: CATSRASYDPTGEETQYF. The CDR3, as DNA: TGTGCCACCAGCAGAGCCTCTTATGACCCGACCGGGGAAGAGACCCAGTACTTC.

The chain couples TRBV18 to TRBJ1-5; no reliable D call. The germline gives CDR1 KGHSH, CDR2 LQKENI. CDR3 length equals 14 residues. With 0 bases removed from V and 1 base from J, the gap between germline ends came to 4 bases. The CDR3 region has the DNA TGTGCCAGCTCACCACCGCAGAGCAATCAGCCCCAGCATTTT. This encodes CASSPPQSNQPQHF.

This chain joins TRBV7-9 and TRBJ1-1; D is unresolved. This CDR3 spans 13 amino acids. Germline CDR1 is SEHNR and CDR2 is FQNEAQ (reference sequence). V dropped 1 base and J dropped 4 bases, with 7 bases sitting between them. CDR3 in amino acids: CASSLDDSTEAFF. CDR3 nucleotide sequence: TGTGCCAGCAGCTTAGACGATAGCACTGAAGCTTTCTTT.

The CDR3 sequence is CASSLVGTWEQYF. The CDR3 nucleotides read TGTGCCAGCAGCTTGGTGGGGACATGGGAGCAGTACTTC. The chain recombines TRBV5-8 with TRBJ2-7, with D perhaps matching TRBD1 (6 bases). Germline V gene data show CDR1 as SGHTS and CDR2 as YDEGEE. V lost 0 bases, J lost 7 bases, and 11 bases lay in between. CDR3 length equals 13 residues.

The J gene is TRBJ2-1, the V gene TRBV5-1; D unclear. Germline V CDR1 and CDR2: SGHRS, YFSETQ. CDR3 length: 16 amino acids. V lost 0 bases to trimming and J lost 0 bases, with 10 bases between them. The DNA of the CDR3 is TGCGCCAGCAGCTTGGTAGTCGGGTCCTCCTACAATGAGCAGTTCTTC. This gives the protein CASSLVVGSSYNEQFF.

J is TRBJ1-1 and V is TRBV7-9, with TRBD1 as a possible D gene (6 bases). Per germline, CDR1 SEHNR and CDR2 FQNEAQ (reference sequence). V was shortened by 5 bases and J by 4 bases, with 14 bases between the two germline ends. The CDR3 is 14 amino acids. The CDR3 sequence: CASSLLQGSTEAFF. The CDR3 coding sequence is TGTGCCAGCAGCCTTCTACAGGGATCCACTGAAGCTTTCTTT.

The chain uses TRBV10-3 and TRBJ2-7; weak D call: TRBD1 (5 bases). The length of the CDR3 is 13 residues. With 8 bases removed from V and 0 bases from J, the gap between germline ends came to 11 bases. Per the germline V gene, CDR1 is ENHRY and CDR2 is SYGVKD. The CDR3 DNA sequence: TGTGCCATCCGACAGCATTCCTCCTACGAGCAGTACTTC. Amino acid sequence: CAIRQHSSYEQYF.